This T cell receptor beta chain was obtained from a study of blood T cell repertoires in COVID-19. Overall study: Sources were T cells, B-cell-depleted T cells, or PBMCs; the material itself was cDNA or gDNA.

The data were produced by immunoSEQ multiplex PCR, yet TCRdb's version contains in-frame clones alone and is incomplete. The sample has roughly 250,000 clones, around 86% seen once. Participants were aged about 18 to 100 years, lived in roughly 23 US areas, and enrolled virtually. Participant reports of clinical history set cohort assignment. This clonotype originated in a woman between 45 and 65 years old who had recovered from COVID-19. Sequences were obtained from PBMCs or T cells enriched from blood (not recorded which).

DNA for the CDR3: TGTGCCGCTCGGGGAGGAAATGAAAAACTGTTTTTT. As protein: CAARGGNEKLFF. The rearrangement uses TRBV19 and TRBJ1-4; no clear D. This CDR3 region has 12 residues. The V and J ends lost 11 bases and 5 bases respectively, with 12 bases between them. Germline V lookup: CDR1 LNHDA, CDR2 SQIVND (reference sequence).